This entry is about one T cell receptor (beta chain). CDR1 and CDR2 (germline): LGHNA, YSLEER. CDR3 length equals 15 residues. V dropped 4 bases and J dropped 1 base, with 13 bases sitting between them. This sample is drawn from a study of control samples from healthy donors and cancer patients. This table comes from immunoSEQ multiplex PCR, and its TCRdb copy is limited to in-frame clones, with some not included. The profile covers tens of thousands of clones, with around 87% appearing a single time and about a fifth taken by the ten largest. This sequence was found in a man between 50 and 59 years old in good health. Sequenced input: blood. J is TRBJ1-1 and V is TRBV4-3; TRBD1 is a possible D gene (5 bases). The CDR3 DNA follows: TGCGCCAGCAGCCGACGAGCCAGGGAGAACACTGAAGCTTTCTTT. Translating gives CASSRRARENTEAFF.